Listed below are T cell receptor beta chains from one sample, sequenced in a study of graft-versus-host responses after intestinal transplantation. These receptors are not linked to any known antigen. Sequenced by immunoSEQ multiplex PCR; TCRdb stores in-frame clones only, minus some. The table includes 96,000 or so clones, approximately 90% detected once. The sequencing here drew on unstimulated CD4+ T cells sorted from spleen or lymph node cells, taken before intestinal transplant. The receptors here all came from a human donor who received an intestinal transplant. The CDR3 runs from the conserved cysteine through the conserved F or W. Each record gives: D gene, V gene, J gene, clone size, CDR3 protein, CDR3 DNA. The D gene is left open where the match is weak. Not all rows give a size; the values are once, few, many and, for expanded clones, a class.

TRBD1	TRBV5-1	TRBJ2-7	-	CASSSQGAYEQYF	TGCGCCAGCAGCTCACAGGGGGCTTACGAGCAGTACTTC
TRBD2	TRBV5-1	TRBJ2-1	-	CASSLRTSGSNEQFF	TGCGCCAGCAGCTTGAGGACTAGCGGGAGTAATGAGCAGTTCTTC
TRBD2	TRBV27	TRBJ2-2	-	CASRTSAFGELFF	TGTGCCAGCAGGACTAGCGCCTTCGGGGAGCTGTTTTTT
TRBD2	TRBV30	TRBJ2-3	-	CAWSVSTSGGAVSFTDTQYF	TGTGCCTGGAGTGTCTCGACTAGCGGGGGGGCCGTGTCTTTCACAGATACGCAGTATTTT
-	TRBV5-1	TRBJ1-2	-	CASSLVINYGYTF	TGCGCCAGCAGCTTGGTCATTAACTATGGCTACACCTTC
-	TRBV30	TRBJ2-7	once	CAWSYTRTAVTYEQYF	TGTGCCTGGAGTTACACGAGGACAGCGGTAACCTACGAGCAGTACTTC
TRBD2	TRBV4-1	TRBJ2-7	once	CASSQHPGLSNEQYF	TGCGCCAGCAGCCAACACCCGGGACTATCCAACGAGCAGTACTTC
-	TRBV5-4	TRBJ1-5	-	CASPQSTGSNQPQHF	TGTGCCAGCCCTCAGTCAACCGGGAGCAATCAGCCCCAGCATTTT
-	TRBV6-5	TRBJ2-7	-	CASSTIASNYEQYF	TGTGCCAGCAGCACGATAGCGTCTAACTACGAGCAGTACTTC
-	TRBV5-4	TRBJ2-2	-	CASSVSSVNTGELFF	TGTGCCAGCAGCGTATCTAGCGTAAACACCGGGGAGCTGTTTTTT
TRBD2	TRBV12-5	TRBJ2-3	-	CASSGLGPLTSSTDTQYF	TGTGCTAGCTCGGGACTAGGACCGCTAACATCTAGCACAGATACACAGTATTTT
-	TRBV21-1	TRBJ1-3	-	CASRPPRGSRTGNTIYF	TGTGCCAGCAGACCCCCTCGGGGGAGCAGGACTGGAAACACCATATATTTT
-	TRBV19	TRBJ1-6	-	CASSYREEGAYNSPLHF	TGTGCCAGTAGTTACAGGGAAGAAGGCGCCTATAATTCACCCCTCCACTTT
-	TRBV9	TRBJ1-2	once	CASCPEPGYGYTF	TGTGCCAGCTGCCCAGAACCTGGCTATGGCTACACCTTC
-	TRBV6-1	TRBJ1-6	-	CASNEFYSGYNSPLHF	TGTGCCAGCAATGAATTTTATAGCGGGTATAATTCACCCCTCCACTTT
-	TRBV21-1	TRBJ1-5	-	CASSDPLGNPGELRGNQPQHF	TGTGCCAGCAGCGACCCGTTGGGGAATCCGGGAGAGTTGAGGGGCAATCAGCCCCAGCATTTT